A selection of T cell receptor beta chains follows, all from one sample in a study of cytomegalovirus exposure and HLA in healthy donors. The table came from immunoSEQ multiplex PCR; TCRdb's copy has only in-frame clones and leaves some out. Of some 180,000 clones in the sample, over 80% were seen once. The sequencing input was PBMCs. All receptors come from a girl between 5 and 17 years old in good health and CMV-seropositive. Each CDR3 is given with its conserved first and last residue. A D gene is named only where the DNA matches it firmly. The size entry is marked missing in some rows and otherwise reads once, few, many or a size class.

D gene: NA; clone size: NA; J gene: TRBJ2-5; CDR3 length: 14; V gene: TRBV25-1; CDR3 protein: CASSESGSGETQYF; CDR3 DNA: TGTGCCAGCAGTGAATCGGGGAGCGGGGAGACCCAGTACTTC
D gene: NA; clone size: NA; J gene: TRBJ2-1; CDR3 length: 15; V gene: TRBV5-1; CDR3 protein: CASSLAGSSYNEQFF; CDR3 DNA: TGCGCCAGCAGCTTGGCGGGAAGCTCCTACAATGAGCAGTTCTTC
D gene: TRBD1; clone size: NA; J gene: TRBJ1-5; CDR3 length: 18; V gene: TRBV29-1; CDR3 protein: CSVEDYPTGTGYHQPQHF; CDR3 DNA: TGCAGCGTTGAAGATTATCCCACCGGGACAGGGTACCATCAGCCCCAGCATTTT
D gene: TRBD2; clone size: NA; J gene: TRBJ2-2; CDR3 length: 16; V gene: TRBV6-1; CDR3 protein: CASGGTGTSGTGELFF; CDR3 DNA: TGTGCCAGCGGTGGCACCGGGACTAGCGGTACCGGGGAGCTGTTTTTT
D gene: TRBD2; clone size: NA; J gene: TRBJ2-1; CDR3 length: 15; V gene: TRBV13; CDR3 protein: CASSLGAGGYNEQFF; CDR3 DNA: TGTGCCAGCAGCTTAGGGGCGGGAGGTTACAATGAGCAGTTCTTC
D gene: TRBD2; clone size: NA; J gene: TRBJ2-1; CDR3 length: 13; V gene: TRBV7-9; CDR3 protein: CAIPGLAVNEQFF; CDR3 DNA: TGTGCCATCCCGGGACTAGCGGTTAATGAGCAGTTCTTC
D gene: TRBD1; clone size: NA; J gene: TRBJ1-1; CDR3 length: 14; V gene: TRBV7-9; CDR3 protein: CASRSTGVNTEAFF; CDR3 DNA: TGTGCCAGCAGATCTACAGGGGTTAACACTGAAGCTTTCTTT
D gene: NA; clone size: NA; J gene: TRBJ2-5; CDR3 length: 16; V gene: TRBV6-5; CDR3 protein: CASSYSRVHYGETQYF; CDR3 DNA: TGTGCCAGCAGTTACTCGCGGGTCCACTATGGAGAGACCCAGTACTTC
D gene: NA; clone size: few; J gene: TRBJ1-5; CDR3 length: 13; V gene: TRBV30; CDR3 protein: CAWSRQESQPQHF; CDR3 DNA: TGTGCCTGGAGTCGACAGGAGTCTCAGCCCCAGCATTTT
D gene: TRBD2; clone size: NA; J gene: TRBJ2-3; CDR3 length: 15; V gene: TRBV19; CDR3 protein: CASTNSAGMGDTQYF; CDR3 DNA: TGTGCCAGTACCAACTCAGCGGGGATGGGAGATACGCAGTATTTT
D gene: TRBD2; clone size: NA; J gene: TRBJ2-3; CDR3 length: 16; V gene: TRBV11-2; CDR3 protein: CASSLHSGGSTDTQYF; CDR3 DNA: TGTGCCAGCAGCTTACATAGCGGGGGGAGCACAGATACGCAGTATTTT
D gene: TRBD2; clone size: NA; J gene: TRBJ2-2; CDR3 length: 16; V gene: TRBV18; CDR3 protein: CASSGTSGTNTGELFF; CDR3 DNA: TGTGCCAGCTCAGGGACTAGCGGGACAAACACCGGGGAGCTGTTTTTT
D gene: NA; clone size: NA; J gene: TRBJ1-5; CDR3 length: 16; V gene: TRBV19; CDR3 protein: CASRFGKDYSNQPQHF; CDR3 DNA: TGTGCCAGTAGATTTGGTAAGGACTATAGCAATCAGCCCCAGCATTTT
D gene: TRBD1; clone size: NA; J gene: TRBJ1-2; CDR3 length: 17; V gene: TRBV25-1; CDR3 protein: CASSEWAGGSLNYGYTF; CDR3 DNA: TGTGCCAGCAGTGAATGGGCAGGGGGAAGTTTGAACTATGGCTACACCTTC
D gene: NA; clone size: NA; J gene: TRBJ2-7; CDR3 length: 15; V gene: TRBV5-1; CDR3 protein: CASSLDAQVIYEQYF; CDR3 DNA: TGCGCCAGCAGTTTGGACGCACAGGTAATCTACGAGCAGTACTTC
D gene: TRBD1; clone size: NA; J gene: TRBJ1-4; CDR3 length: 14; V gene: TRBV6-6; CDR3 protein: CATEKPRQGEKLFF; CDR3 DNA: TGTGCCACTGAAAAACCGAGACAGGGGGAAAAACTGTTTTTT
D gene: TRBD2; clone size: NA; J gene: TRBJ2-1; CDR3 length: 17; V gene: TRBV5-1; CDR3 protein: CASSTPLGGRAYNEQFF; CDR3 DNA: TGCGCCAGCAGCACCCCTCTCGGCGGGAGGGCCTACAATGAGCAGTTCTTC
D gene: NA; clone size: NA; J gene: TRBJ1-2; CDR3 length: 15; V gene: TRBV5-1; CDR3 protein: CASSYGGAANYGYTF; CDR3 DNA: TGCGCCAGCAGCTATGGGGGCGCGGCTAACTATGGCTACACCTTC
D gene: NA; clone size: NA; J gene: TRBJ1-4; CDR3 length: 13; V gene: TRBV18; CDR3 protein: CASSPPTSEKLFF; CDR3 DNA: TGTGCCAGCTCACCACCGACTAGTGAAAAACTGTTTTTT
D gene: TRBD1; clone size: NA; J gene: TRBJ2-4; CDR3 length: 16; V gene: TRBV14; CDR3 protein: CASSPLGRGYENIQYF; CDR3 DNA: TGTGCCAGCAGCCCCCTGGGCAGGGGGTACGAAAACATTCAGTACTTC
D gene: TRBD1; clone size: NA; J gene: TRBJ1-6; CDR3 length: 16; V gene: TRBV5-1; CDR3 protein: CASRISPGQGSSPLHF; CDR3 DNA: TGCGCCAGCAGGATCTCCCCGGGACAGGGTTCGTCACCCCTCCACTTT
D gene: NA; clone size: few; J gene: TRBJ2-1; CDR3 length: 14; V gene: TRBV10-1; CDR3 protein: CASSPGFVGNEQFF; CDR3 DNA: TGCGCCAGCAGCCCAGGGTTCGTGGGGAATGAGCAGTTCTTC
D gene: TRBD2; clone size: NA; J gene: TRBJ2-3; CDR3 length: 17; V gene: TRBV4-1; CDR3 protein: CASSQLLAGGFTDTQYF; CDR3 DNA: TGCGCCAGCAGCCAACTGCTAGCGGGAGGGTTCACAGATACGCAGTATTTT
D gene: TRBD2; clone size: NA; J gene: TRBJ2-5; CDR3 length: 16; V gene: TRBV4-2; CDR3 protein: CASSQGSGRAEETQYF; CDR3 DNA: TGTGCCAGCAGCCAAGGCAGCGGGAGGGCCGAAGAGACCCAGTACTTC
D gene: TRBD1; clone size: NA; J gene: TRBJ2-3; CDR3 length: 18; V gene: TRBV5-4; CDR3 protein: CASSLGRDRGGGTDTQYF; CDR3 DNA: TGTGCCAGCAGCTTGGGACGGGACAGGGGAGGAGGCACAGATACGCAGTATTTT
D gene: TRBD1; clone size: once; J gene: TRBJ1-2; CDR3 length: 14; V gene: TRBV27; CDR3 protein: CASSTRTGNYGYTF; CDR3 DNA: TGTGCCAGCAGTACGCGGACAGGGAACTATGGCTACACCTTC
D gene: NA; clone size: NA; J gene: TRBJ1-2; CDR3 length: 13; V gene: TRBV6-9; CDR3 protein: CASTRGTRYGYTF; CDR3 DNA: TGTGCCAGCACCAGAGGGACAAGATATGGCTACACCTTC
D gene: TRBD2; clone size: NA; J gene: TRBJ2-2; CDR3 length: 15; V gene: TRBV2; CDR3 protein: CASSVLAAAGGELFF; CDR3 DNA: TGTGCCAGCAGTGTACTAGCGGCCGCTGGAGGGGAGCTGTTTTTT
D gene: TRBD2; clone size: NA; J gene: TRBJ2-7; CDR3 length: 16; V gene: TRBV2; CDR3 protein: CASSARLVRGGHEQYF; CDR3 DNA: TGTGCCAGCAGTGCCCGGCTGGTTCGGGGAGGGCACGAGCAGTACTTC
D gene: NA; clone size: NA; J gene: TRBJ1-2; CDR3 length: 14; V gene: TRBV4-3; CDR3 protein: CASSQDRGPYGYTF; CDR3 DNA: TGCGCCAGCAGCCAAGATAGGGGCCCGTATGGCTACACCTTC
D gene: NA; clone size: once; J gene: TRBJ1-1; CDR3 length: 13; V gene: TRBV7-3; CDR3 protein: CASSWGGGTEAFF; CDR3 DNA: TGTGCCAGCAGCTGGGGGGGCGGCACTGAAGCTTTCTTT
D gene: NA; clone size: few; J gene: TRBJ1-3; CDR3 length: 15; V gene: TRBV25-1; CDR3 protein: CASSEWGGSGNTIYF; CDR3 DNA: TGTGCCAGCAGTGAATGGGGGGGCTCTGGAAACACCATATATTTT
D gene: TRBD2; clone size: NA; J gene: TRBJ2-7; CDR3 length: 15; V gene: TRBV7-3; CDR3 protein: CASSPGLAGPYEQYF; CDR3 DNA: TGTGCCAGCAGCCCGGGACTAGCGGGACCCTACGAGCAGTACTTC
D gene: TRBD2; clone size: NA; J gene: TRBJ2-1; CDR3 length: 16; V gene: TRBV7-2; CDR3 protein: CASSSSLAGGYNEQFF; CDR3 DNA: TGTGCCAGCAGCTCGTCGCTAGCGGGAGGGTACAATGAGCAGTTCTTC
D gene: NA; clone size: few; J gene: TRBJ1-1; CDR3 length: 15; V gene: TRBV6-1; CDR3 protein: CASSEGRRGDTEAFF; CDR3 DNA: TGTGCCAGCAGTGAGGGACGGAGGGGCGACACTGAAGCTTTCTTT
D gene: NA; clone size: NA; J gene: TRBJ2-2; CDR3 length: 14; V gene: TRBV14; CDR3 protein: CASSQVPYTGELFF; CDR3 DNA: TGTGCCAGCAGCCAAGTTCCCTACACCGGGGAGCTGTTTTTT
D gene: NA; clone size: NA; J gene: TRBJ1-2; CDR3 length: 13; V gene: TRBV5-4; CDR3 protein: CASSLDSNYGYTF; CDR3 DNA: TGTGCCAGCAGCCTGGACAGTAACTATGGCTACACCTTC
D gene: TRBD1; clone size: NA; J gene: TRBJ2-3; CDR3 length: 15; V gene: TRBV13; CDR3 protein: CASSLTGQGTDTQYF; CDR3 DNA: TGTGCCAGCAGCTTAACGGGACAGGGAACAGATACGCAGTATTTT
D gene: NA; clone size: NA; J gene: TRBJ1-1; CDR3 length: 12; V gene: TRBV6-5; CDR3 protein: CASSRVNTEAFF; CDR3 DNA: TGTGCCAGCAGCCGGGTGAACACTGAAGCTTTCTTT
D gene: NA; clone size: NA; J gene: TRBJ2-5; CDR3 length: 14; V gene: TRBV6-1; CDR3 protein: CASVRRAGQETQYF; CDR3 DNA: TGTGCCAGCGTCCGTCGGGCGGGGCAAGAGACCCAGTACTTC
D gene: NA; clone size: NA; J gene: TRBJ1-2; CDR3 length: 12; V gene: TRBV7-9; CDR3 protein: CASSPGRGGYTF; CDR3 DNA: TGTGCCAGCAGCCCAGGGCGGGGGGGCTACACCTTC
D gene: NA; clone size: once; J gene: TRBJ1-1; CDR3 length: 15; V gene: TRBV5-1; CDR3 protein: CASSLSAGLNTEAFF; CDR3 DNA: TGCGCCAGCAGCTTGTCGGCAGGGCTAAACACTGAAGCTTTCTTT